The 6 T cell receptor beta chains listed next were all sequenced from one sample in a study of identical twins. TCRdb ran MiXCR on the 5' RACE reads and lists one entry per CDR3 protein. This sample has around 450,000 distinct CDR3 sequences, with 14% found just once. The same sample was also used in a study of yellow fever vaccine responses in identical twins.

Source material: CD4+ T cells sorted from blood. Receptors originate from a woman aged 18-29 years in good health.

J is TRBJ2-7 and V is TRBV29-1, with a possible D match to TRBD2 (6 bases). The CDR3 length is 12 residues. The germline gives CDR1 SQVTM, CDR2 ANQGSEA. The V end was cut by 3 bases, the J end by 7 bases, with 13 bases between. The CDR3 sequence: CSVDLSRGEQYF. The CDR3 nucleotides are TGCAGCGTTGACCTCTCCCGGGGGGAGCAGTACTTC.

This clonotype came up a few times. J is TRBJ2-2 and V is TRBV7-2; 7 bases agree with TRBD2. This CDR3 is 16 amino acids long. V trimming: 2 bases; J trimming: 6 bases; junction bases outside the gene matches: 9. Germline V gene lookup returns CDR1 SGHTA and CDR2 FQGNSA. The CDR3 loop reads CASSLLRAGDSGELFF. The DNA of the CDR3 is TGTGCCAGCAGCTTACTCCGCGCGGGAGATTCCGGGGAGCTGTTTTTT.

This chain uses TRBV5-1 with TRBJ2-7, with TRBD1 identical over 10 bases. The CDR3 spans 14 residues. V dropped 3 bases and J dropped 7; count of bases not matched to a gene: 7. Germline loops: CDR1 SGHRS, CDR2 YFSETQ. The CDR3 loop reads CASSSGTGVWEQYF. The CDR3 bases are TGCGCCAGCAGCTCCGGGACAGGGGTCTGGGAGCAGTACTTC.

The chain employs TRBV5-4 and TRBJ2-5; 8 bases line up with TRBD1. There are 16 residues in the CDR3. V trimming: 3 bases; J trimming: 2 bases; junction bases outside the gene matches: 9. Per the germline V gene, CDR1 is SGHNT and CDR2 is YYREEE (reference sequence). CDR3 sequence: CASSSWTGSGQETQYF. The CDR3 DNA sequence: TGTGCCAGCAGCTCGTGGACAGGGTCGGGGCAAGAGACCCAGTACTTC.

This rearrangement joins TRBV20-1 to TRBJ2-2; TRBD2 matches at 10 bases. V shed 2 bases and J 6 bases; nucleotides not matched to a gene: 9. Germline V gene lookup returns CDR1 DFQATT and CDR2 SNEGSKA (reference sequence). CDR3 length: 16 residues. The CDR3 DNA reads as TGCAGTGCTAGACTAGCGGGAGCCGGAACCTCCGGGGAGCTGTTTTTT. Its translation: CSARLAGAGTSGELFF.

The chain combines TRBV7-9 with TRBJ2-1; 7 nucleotides line up with TRBD2. CDR1 is SEHNR and CDR2 is FQNEAQ in the germline V gene (reference sequence). The CDR3 runs to 14 residues. The V segment lost 5 bases and the J segment 9 bases; nucleotides outside the gene matches: 10. CDR3 sequence (DNA): TGTGCCAGCAGCATCACCCCCAGGGAGGGTGAGCAGTTCTTC. The encoded protein is CASSITPREGEQFF.